Included here is one TCR beta chain sequence, with context. Its antigen is undetermined. Template switching by 5'RACE produced TCR cDNA, adding a universal primer site and UMIs. MiXCR, run by TCRdb on the 5' RACE reads, gives a single entry per CDR3 protein. This table holds around 550,000 distinct CDR3 sequences, roughly a fifth found once. These data come from a study of T cells after yellow fever vaccination. Study-wide context: The authors prepared low-cell-number fractions using SMART-Seq v4 Ultra Low Input.

Overall study findings and caveats: Of the clonotypes, a small share occurred in both CD4 and CD8 compartments. After the booster, around 95% of CD4 and about 90% of CD8 primary-response clones were re-detected.

Trimming took 2 bases from V and 3 from J, leaving 11 bases between them. Per germline, CDR1 MNHEY and CDR2 SVGEGT. This CDR3 is 14 amino acids long. The chain is built from TRBV6-2 or TRBV6-3 and TRBJ2-7; either TRBD1 or TRBD2 may supply D (6 bases each). The source material was PBMCs, sampled 15 days after the yellow fever booster vaccination. This receptor was identified in a man in his thirties or forties who received the YFV17D yellow fever vaccine. The CDR3 DNA is TGTGCCAGCAGTTACGGAGGGGGTGTCTACGAGCAGTACTTC. It translates to CASSYGGGVYEQYF.